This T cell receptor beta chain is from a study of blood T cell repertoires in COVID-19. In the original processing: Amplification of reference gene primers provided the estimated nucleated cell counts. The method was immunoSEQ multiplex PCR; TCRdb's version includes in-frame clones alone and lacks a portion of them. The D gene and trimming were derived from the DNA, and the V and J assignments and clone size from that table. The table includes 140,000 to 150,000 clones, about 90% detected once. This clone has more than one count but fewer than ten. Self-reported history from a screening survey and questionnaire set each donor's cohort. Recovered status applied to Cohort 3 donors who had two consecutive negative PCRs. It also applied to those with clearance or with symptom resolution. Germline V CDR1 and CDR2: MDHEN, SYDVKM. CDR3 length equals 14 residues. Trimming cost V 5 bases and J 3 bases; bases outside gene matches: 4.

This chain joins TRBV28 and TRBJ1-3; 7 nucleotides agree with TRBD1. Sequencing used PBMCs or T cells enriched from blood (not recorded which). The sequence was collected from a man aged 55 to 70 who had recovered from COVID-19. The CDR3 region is CASSRGRGGNTIYF. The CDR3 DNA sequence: TGTGCCAGCAGTAGGGGGCGCGGTGGAAACACCATATATTTT.